The clone carrying this T cell receptor (beta chain) has ten or more counts. Its antigen is undetermined. Aged 18 to 65, the patients had hyperthyroidism that was newly diagnosed and had lasted under 2 months. Exclusion criteria comprised uncontrolled infection, other autoimmune disease, pregnancy or lactation. This sample is part of a study of T cells in Graves' hyperthyroidism and ophthalmopathy. The study's findings and limits: Ophthalmopathy could be told apart from stable hyperthyroidism with a 13 V-J model. Blood held most thyroid clonotypes expanded above 0.001 frequency.

Trimming removed 8 bases at V and 2 bases at J, with 16 bases between. The germline V gene encodes CDR1 LNHNV and CDR2 YYDKDF (reference sequence). This CDR3 has 15 amino acids. RNA transcripts were the template for amplifying TCR beta CDR3 regions. The HTBI primer set was used in a first-round RT-PCR of the TCR CDR3. TCRdb called the multiplex PCR reads again in MiXCR, with one record for every CDR3 protein. The sample has approximately 520,000 distinct CDR3 sequences, 20% seen once; the top ten hold about a quarter. This receptor was identified in a man in his late teens or twenties with Graves' hyperthyroidism. The sequenced material came from blood. The V call is TRBV15, the J call TRBJ1-5, with D unresolved. The CDR3 is CATQPSREGNQPQHF. The CDR3 nucleotides read TGTGCCACCCAACCCTCCCGAGAGGGCAATCAGCCCCAGCATTTT.